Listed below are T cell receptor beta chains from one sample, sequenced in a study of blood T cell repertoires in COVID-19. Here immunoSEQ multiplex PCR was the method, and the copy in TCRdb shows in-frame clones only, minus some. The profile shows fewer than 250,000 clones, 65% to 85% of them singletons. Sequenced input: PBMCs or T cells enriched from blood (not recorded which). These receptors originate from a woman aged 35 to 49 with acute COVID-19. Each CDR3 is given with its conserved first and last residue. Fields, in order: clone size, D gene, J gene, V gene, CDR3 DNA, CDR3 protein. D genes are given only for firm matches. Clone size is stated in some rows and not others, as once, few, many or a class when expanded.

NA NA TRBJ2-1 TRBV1 TGCACCAGCAGCCAAGATTCACAGGGGGGCTACAATGAGCAGTTCTTC CTSSQDSQGGYNEQFF
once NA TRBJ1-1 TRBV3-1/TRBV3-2 TGTGCCAGCAGCCAAGAGGGGGCTCGGGGTGAAGCTTTCTTT CASSQEGARGEAFF
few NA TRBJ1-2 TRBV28 TGTGCCAGCAGTTCGTATGGCTACACCTTC CASSSYGYTF
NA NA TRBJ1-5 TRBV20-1 TGCAGTGCTAGAAGTGGCCAGCCCCAGCATTTT CSARSGQPQHF
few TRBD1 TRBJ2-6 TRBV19 TGTGCCAGTAGTACAGGGACAGCCCGCTCTGGGGCCAACGTCCTGACTTTC CASSTGTARSGANVLTF
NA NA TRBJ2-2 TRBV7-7 TGTGCTAGCAGCTTCAGAGGCGAAACCGGGGAGCTGTTTTTT CASSFRGETGELFF
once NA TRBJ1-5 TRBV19 TGTGCCAGTAGTATAGCCCATACCTACAATCAGCCCCAGCATTTT CASSIAHTYNQPQHF
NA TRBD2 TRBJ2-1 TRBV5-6 TGTGCCAGCAGCTTGGTAGTAGCGGGCCTCCGAAACAATGAGCAGTTCTTC CASSLVVAGLRNNEQFF
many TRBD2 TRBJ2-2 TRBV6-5 TGTGCCAGCAGGCCAGCGGGGGGGTTGGCCGGGGAGCTGTTTTTT CASRPAGGLAGELFF
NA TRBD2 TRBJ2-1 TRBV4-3 TGCGCCAGCAGCCAACTTCTGACTAGCGGGAATGAGCAGTTCTTC CASSQLLTSGNEQFF
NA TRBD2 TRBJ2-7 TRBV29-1 TGCAGCGTAAGGACTAGCGGGGGCTACGAGCAGTACTTC CSVRTSGGYEQYF
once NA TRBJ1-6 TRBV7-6 TGTGCCAGCAGCCACGGACAAAAATGGGGTAATTCACCCCTCCACTTT CASSHGQKWGNSPLHF
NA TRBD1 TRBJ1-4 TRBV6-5 TGTGCCAGCGGCAGACAGGGGGCGCGTGAAAAACTGTTTTTT CASGRQGAREKLFF
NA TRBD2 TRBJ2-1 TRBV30 TGTGCCTGGAGTAGGTCCGCTACTAGCGGGAGGAATGAGCAGTTCTTC CAWSRSATSGRNEQFF
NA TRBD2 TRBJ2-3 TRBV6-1 TGTGCCAGCAGTGAGGCCCTGGGGAGGGTTTCAGATACGCAGTATTTT CASSEALGRVSDTQYF
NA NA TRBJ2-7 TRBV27 TGTGCCAGCAGTTTATCAGGCGGGTACCCCTCCTACGAGCAGTACTTC CASSLSGGYPSYEQYF
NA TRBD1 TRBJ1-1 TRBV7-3 TGTGCCAGCAGCTTTCAGGGGGCCGGGGCACGCGGTGAAGCTTTCTTT CASSFQGAGARGEAFF
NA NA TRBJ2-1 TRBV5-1 TGCGCCAGCAGCGAGTCGAGAATTGAGCAGTTCTTC CASSESRIEQFF
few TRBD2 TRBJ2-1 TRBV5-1 TGCGCCAGCAGCTCTGGGGCTAGCGGGGGATTGGGCAATGAGCAGTTCTTC CASSSGASGGLGNEQFF
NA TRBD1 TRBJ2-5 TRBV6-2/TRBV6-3 TGTGCCAGCAGTTACGAAGGGACAGTGCAAGAGACCCAGTACTTC CASSYEGTVQETQYF
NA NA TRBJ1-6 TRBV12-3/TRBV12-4 TGTGCCAGCAGTTCCCAGGAAAATTCACCCCTCCACTTT CASSSQENSPLHF
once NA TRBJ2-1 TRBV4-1 TGCGCCAGCAGCCAAGATTCCAGGCAGGCTGGCTACAATGAGCAGTTCTTC CASSQDSRQAGYNEQFF
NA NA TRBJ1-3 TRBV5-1 TGCGCCAGCAGCCTTACACAGGACCCTGGAAACACCATATATTTT CASSLTQDPGNTIYF
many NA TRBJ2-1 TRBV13 TGTGCCAGCAGCTCCCGCATTGAGAGTGAGCAGTTCTTC CASSSRIESEQFF
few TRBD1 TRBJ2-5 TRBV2 TGTGCCAGCAGAGAGACAGGGATCCAAGAGACCCAGTACTTC CASRETGIQETQYF
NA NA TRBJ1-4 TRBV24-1 TGTGCCACCAGTGGCGGGGCGGATGAAAAACTGTTTTTT CATSGGADEKLFF
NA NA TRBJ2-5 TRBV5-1 TGCGCCAGCAGCTTAGGGGGAGAAAGGCAAGAGACCCAGTACTTC CASSLGGERQETQYF
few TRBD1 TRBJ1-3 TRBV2 TGTGCCAGCAGCGGTAACAGGGGGCTTTCTGGAAACACCATATATTTT CASSGNRGLSGNTIYF
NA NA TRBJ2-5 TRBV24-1 TGTGCCACCAGTGATTTGGCAGGGGTTAGGGAGACCCAGTACTTC CATSDLAGVRETQYF
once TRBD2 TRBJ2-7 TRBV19 TGTGCCAGTAGTATTGCTAGCGGGGGGACCTACGAGCAGTACTTC CASSIASGGTYEQYF
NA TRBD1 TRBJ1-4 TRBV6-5 TGTGCCAGCAGTCGACAGGGGGTGATTAATGAAAAACTGTTTTTT CASSRQGVINEKLFF
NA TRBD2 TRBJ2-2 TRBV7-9 TGTGCCAGCAGCTTGGGACTAGCGGGGGCTAACACCGGGGAGCTGTTTTTT CASSLGLAGANTGELFF
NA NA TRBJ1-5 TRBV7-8 TGTGCCAGCAGCTTTACAGGTGGTTTGAACAATCAGCCCCAGCATTTT CASSFTGGLNNQPQHF
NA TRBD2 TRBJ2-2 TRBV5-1 TGCGCCAGCAGCTTGGCCCTGACTAGCGGGGTCTCCGTGAACACCGGGGAGCTGTTTTTT CASSLALTSGVSVNTGELFF
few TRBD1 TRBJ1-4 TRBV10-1 TGCGCCAGCAGTAGAGAGGGGGCCGGCGAAAAACTGTTTTTT CASSREGAGEKLFF
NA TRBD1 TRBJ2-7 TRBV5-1 TGCGCCAGCAGCGGGCCAGGGGGTGAGTACTTC CASSGPGGEYF
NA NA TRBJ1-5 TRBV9 TGTGCCAGCAGCGTAGAAGGGGCCCTTAATCAGCCCCAGCATTTT CASSVEGALNQPQHF
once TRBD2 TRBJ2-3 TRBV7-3 TGTGCCAGCAGGGGACTAGCGGGAGGTGCGGATACGCAGTATTTT CASRGLAGGADTQYF
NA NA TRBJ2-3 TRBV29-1 TGCAGCCTTAGTAGTAGCACAGATACGCAGTATTTT CSLSSSTDTQYF
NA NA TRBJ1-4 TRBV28 TGTGCCAGCAGTTTGGGAGGGGCGGAAGAAAAACTGTTTTTT CASSLGGAEEKLFF
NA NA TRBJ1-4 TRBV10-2 TGCGCCAGCAGACCCGGTACGGCTAATGAAAAACTGTTTTTT CASRPGTANEKLFF